This paragraph covers one TCR beta chain sequence. This specimen comes from a study of blood T cell repertoires in COVID-19. About the research overall: Acute-phase and convalescent COVID-19 samples originated in the United States, Italy and Spain.

TCRdb's table, derived via immunoSEQ multiplex PCR, lists solely in-frame clones and lacks some. The data show hundreds of thousands of clones, approximately 84% seen once. V dropped 1 base and J dropped 5 bases, with 17 bases sitting between them. Looked up from germline, CDR1 is SGHAT and CDR2 is FQNNGV. This CDR3 contains 16 residues. The sequenced sample consisted of peripheral blood. The V gene is TRBV11-2, the J gene TRBJ1-2; tentatively, D is TRBD1 (6 bases). This sequence was found in a man aged 45-65 years with acute or convalescent COVID-19. DNA of the CDR3: TGTGCCAGCAGCTTAGGGGTAGGACAGTGGCGTTATGGCTACACCTTC. It specifies CASSLGVGQWRYGYTF.